The 32 T cell receptor beta chains in this list originate from one sample, sequenced in a study of molecular identifiers for immune sequencing clone quantification. Using its own MiXCR run on the PCR reads, TCRdb lists one record per CDR3 protein. The table shows 600,000 to 650,000 distinct CDR3 sequences, with about 20% occurring only once. The specimen was naive CD8+ T cells from blood, with Jurkat cell RNA spiked in. Subset specified: FACS-sorted CD8+CD4-CCR7+CD45RA+ naive T cells. The receptors were gathered from a human donor in good health. Some libraries in this study had Jurkat cell RNA spiked in.

This clonotype was detected a few times. The V and J genes are TRBV11-2 and TRBJ1-2; D is uncertain. V was shortened by 2 bases and J by 8 bases, with 15 bases between the two germline ends. Germline CDR1 is SGHAT and CDR2 is FQNNGV. The CDR3 is 14 residues long. The CDR3 sequence: CASSLLPVSDGYTF. For the CDR3, the DNA is TGTGCCAGCAGCTTACTCCCCGTGTCTGACGGCTACACCTTC.

This clonotype has ten or more counts. V and J are TRBV2 and TRBJ1-2; D is unresolved. Looked up from germline, CDR1 is SNHLY and CDR2 is FYNNEI. CDR3 size: 12 residues. Trimming left V 3 bases short and J 5 bases short, with 7 bases between. The CDR3 is CASSDIPYGYTF. The CDR3 region has the DNA TGTGCCAGCAGTGACATCCCATATGGCTACACCTTC.

Concerning this clonotype: Given a much more abundant clone one base away, this may be a read error. The rearrangement joins TRBV12-5 to TRBJ2-7, with D perhaps matching TRBD1 (6 bases). In germline, CDR1 is LGHNT, CDR2 FRNRAP. The CDR3 consists of 13 residues. The CDR3 nucleotides are TGTGCTAGTAAAACCACAGGGCACTACAAGCAGTACTTC. Residues: CASKTTGHYKQYF.

This clonotype was seen only a few times. This chain joins TRBV12-3 or TRBV12-4 and TRBJ2-2; 9 bases are a match to TRBD2. Losses at the gene ends were 3 bases for V and 0 bases for J; bases not matched to a gene: 2. The CDR3 runs to 16 residues. The CDR3 nucleotides are TGTGCCAGCAGTTTGGGCGGGAGGGCGAACACCGGGGAGCTGTTTTTT. Its protein product is CASSLGGRANTGELFF.

This clonotype was observed many times. V is TRBV29-1 and J is TRBJ2-3; 7 nucleotides line up with TRBD1. The CDR3 totals 13 residues. Trimming cost V 6 bases and J 2 bases; bases outside gene matches: 5. Germline V gives CDR1 SQVTM, CDR2 ANQGSEA. Here the CDR3 reads CSVPGTVTDTQYF. CDR3 coding DNA: TGCAGCGTACCCGGGACAGTCACAGATACGCAGTATTTT.

This clonotype was seen a few times. CDR3 amino acids: CASSGGLAVQSSYEQYF. CDR3 coding DNA: TGCGCCAGCAGTGGAGGACTAGCGGTCCAAAGCTCCTACGAGCAGTACTTC. The chain carries TRBV10-2 and TRBJ2-7; 10 bases line up with TRBD2. There are 17 residues in the CDR3. The V and J ends lost 4 bases and 0 bases, in that order; junction bases with no gene match: 9. From germline, CDR1 is WSHSY and CDR2 SAAADI.

This clonotype was observed a few times. V is TRBV12-3 or TRBV12-4 and J is TRBJ2-1; 7 bases fit TRBD2. Trimming at V came to 7 bases and at J to 4 bases, leaving 4 bases not matched to a gene. There are 13 residues in the CDR3. CDR3 in DNA: TGTGCCAGCAACCAGGGACTATACAATGAGCAGTTCTTC. Its translation: CASNQGLYNEQFF.

This clonotype was observed at least ten times. The chain has TRBV20-1 and TRBJ2-7; maybe TRBD1 (5 bases). The CDR3 length is 13 residues. The V gene's germline CDR1 is DFQATT and CDR2 SNEGSKA (reference sequence). Deletions cut 3 bases from V and 2 bases from J, with 11 bases between. The CDR3 bases are TGCAGTGCTAGGGACATTTTAGCCTACGAGCAGTACTTC. This sequence encodes CSARDILAYEQYF.

This clonotype was observed at least ten times. The rearrangement uses TRBV2 and TRBJ2-6; 9 bases agree with TRBD1. CDR1 is SNHLY, CDR2 FYNNEI, per germline. The length of the CDR3 is 17 residues. V shed 6 bases, J shed 0 bases, and the junction held 6 bases outside the gene matches. CDR3 coding DNA: TGTGCCAGCAGCAGGGACAGGGACTACTCTGGGGCCAACGTCCTGACTTTC. Its protein product is CASSRDRDYSGANVLTF.

The CDR3 region has the DNA TGTGCCAGCAGCACTGACCCGAGCGGAGGAACCTACGAGCAGTACTTC. Translating gives CASSTDPSGGTYEQYF. The V call is TRBV5-4, the J call TRBJ2-7; the D gene is possibly TRBD2 (5 bases). In germline, CDR1 is SGHNT, CDR2 YYREEE (reference sequence). The CDR3 is made up of 16 amino acids. Trimming removed 4 bases at V and 2 bases at J, with 19 bases between.

The chain carries TRBV5-1 and TRBJ2-1; D remains unclear. CDR1 and CDR2 from the germline V gene are SGHRS and YFSETQ. V dropped 1 base and J dropped 8 bases, with 10 bases sitting between them. The CDR3 spans 13 residues. CDR3 residues: CASSLSNLDEQFF. The CDR3 DNA is TGCGCCAGCAGCTTGTCCAACTTGGATGAGCAGTTCTTC.

Regarding this clonotype: A much larger clone lies one base from this, so it may be a read error. V is TRBV20-1 and J is TRBJ1-2; 7 bases fit TRBD1. Germline-derived CDR1 and CDR2 are DFQATT and SNEGSKA (reference sequence). The CDR3 contains 13 residues. The ends lost 3 bases at V and 3 bases at J; junction bases unmatched: 4. CDR3 residues: CSAREGGDYGYTF. CDR3 nucleotide sequence: TGCAGTGCTAGGGAAGGGGGCGACTATGGCTACACCTTC.

This clonotype was seen ten or more times. This chain connects TRBV19 to TRBJ2-3; no reliable D call. Germline CDR1 is LNHDA and CDR2 is SQIVND (reference sequence). There are 13 residues in the CDR3. Trimming took 2 bases from V and 2 from J, leaving 5 bases between them. The CDR3 loop reads CASSIKSTDTQYF. DNA for the CDR3: TGTGCCAGTAGTATAAAGTCCACAGATACGCAGTATTTT.

This clonotype was found many times. V is TRBV27 and J is TRBJ2-7; tentatively, D is TRBD1 or TRBD2 (5 bases each). The germline V and J ends were trimmed by 1 base and 6 bases, with 13 bases remaining between them. The CDR3 extends over 14 amino acids. CDR1 is MNHEY, CDR2 SMNVEV, per germline (reference sequence). CDR3 nucleotide sequence: TGTGCCAGCAGTTTATGGTCAGGGACCTTCGAGCAGTACTTC. It is translated as CASSLWSGTFEQYF.

The DNA for the CDR3 is TGTGCCAGCAACGGACCTGACAGCAATGAGCAGTTCTTC. Protein product: CASNGPDSNEQFF. This chain joins TRBV2 and TRBJ2-1, with D perhaps matching TRBD1 (5 bases). Per the germline V gene, CDR1 is SNHLY and CDR2 is FYNNEI. Trimming took off 7 bases at V and 6 bases at J, with 13 bases between the two ends. This CDR3 contains 13 residues.

This clonotype was seen only a few times. CDR3 residues: CATRPGVRGEQYF. CDR3 in DNA: TGTGCCACCAGGCCAGGGGTGAGGGGCGAGCAGTACTTC. This chain connects TRBV24-1 to TRBJ2-7, with a tentative D call TRBD1 (6 bases). V was trimmed by 7 bases and J by 6 bases, leaving 15 bases between them. CDR3 length: 13 amino acids. Germline-derived CDR1 and CDR2 are KGHDR and SFDVKD.

This clonotype was observed many times. V gene TRBV28 combines with J gene TRBJ2-7; 7 bases are shared with TRBD1. V dropped 5 bases and J dropped 3; count of bases not matched to a gene: 10. In germline, CDR1 is MDHEN, CDR2 SYDVKM. The CDR3 consists of 15 residues. The CDR3 reads CASSPSRQGLYEQYF. DNA for the CDR3: TGTGCCAGCAGTCCCTCTAGACAGGGTCTCTACGAGCAGTACTTC. The whole variable domain, remainder taken from reference TRBV28 and TRBJ2-7, is DVKVTQSSRYLVKRTGEKVFLECVQDMDHENMFWYRQDPGLGLRLIYFSYDVKMKEKGDIPEGYSVSREKKERFSLILESASTNQTSMYLCASSPSRQGLYEQYFGPGTRLTVT.

This clonotype was seen a few times. The V and J genes are TRBV3-1 and TRBJ2-1, with 7 nucleotides matching TRBD2. The CDR3 extends over 17 amino acids. Per germline, CDR1 LGHDT and CDR2 YNNKEL (reference sequence). After removal of 0 bases from V and 8 bases from J, the junction contained 13 bases not matched to a gene. The CDR3 coding sequence is TGTGCCAGCAGCCAAGATACTAGCAGCGGGATCAGGGATGAGCAGTTCTTC. This sequence encodes CASSQDTSSGIRDEQFF.

This clonotype was counted many times. The DNA for the CDR3 is TGTGCCAGCAGTTTAATCCTAGCTGAGCAGTTCTTC. Translated: CASSLILAEQFF. The chain employs TRBV12-3 or TRBV12-4 and TRBJ2-1; maybe TRBD2 (5 bases). The CDR3 spans 12 residues. V was trimmed by 2 bases and J by 9 bases, leaving 8 bases between them.

This clonotype was seen at least ten times. This sequence joins TRBV7-9 and TRBJ2-7; no definite D call. CDR1 and CDR2 from the germline V gene are SEHNR and FQNEAQ (reference sequence). The ends were cut back, 5 bases at V and 0 bases at J, with 11 bases in the middle. The CDR3 is made up of 14 amino acids. The CDR3 spells CASSPPLNSYEQYF. The DNA of the CDR3 is TGTGCCAGCAGCCCGCCACTGAACTCCTACGAGCAGTACTTC. Drawing the rest from reference TRBV7-9 and TRBJ2-7, the complete variable domain is DTGVSQNPRHKITKRGQNVTFRCDPISEHNRLYWYRQTLGQGPEFLTYFQNEAQLEKSRLLSDRFSAERPKGSFSTLEIQRTEQGDSAMYLCASSPPLNSYEQYFGPGTRLTVT.

Comment on this clonotype: This may be a read error, as it is one base from a much larger clone. This chain joins TRBV4-1 and TRBJ1-4; D call uncertain. CDR3 length: 14 amino acids. Germline CDR1 MGHRA, CDR2 YSYEKL. Between the trimmed V and J ends, which lost 0 bases and 7 bases, there was a span of 9 bases. The DNA of the CDR3 is TGCGCCAGCAGCCAAGATTATCTTGGTGAAAAACTGTTTTTT. Protein product: CASSQDYLGEKLFF.

This clonotype was observed many times. The chain carries TRBV5-1 and TRBJ2-7; TRBD2 matches 12 bases. The germline gives CDR1 SGHRS, CDR2 YFSETQ. V lost 4 bases and J lost 2; bases outside the gene matches: 4. The CDR3 totals 15 residues. CDR3 DNA sequence: TGCGCCAGCAGCGTTACTAGCGGGGGGACCTACGAGCAGTACTTC. Translating gives CASSVTSGGTYEQYF.

This clonotype was counted ten times or more. V gene TRBV27 combines with J gene TRBJ1-1, with 9 bases identical to TRBD1. J lost 4 bases, V lost 0 bases, and 3 bases had no gene match. In germline, CDR1 is MNHEY, CDR2 SMNVEV (reference sequence). This CDR3 has 15 residues. For the CDR3, the DNA is TGTGCCAGCAGTTTATCTCACAGGGGGCCCACTGAAGCTTTCTTT. It translates to CASSLSHRGPTEAFF.

This clonotype was detected ten times or more. The chain couples TRBV6-6 to TRBJ2-5, with D possibly TRBD1 on 6 matching bases. Looked up from germline, CDR1 is MNHNY and CDR2 is SVGAGI (reference sequence). The CDR3 contains 16 residues. V dropped 1 base and J dropped 0 bases, with 12 bases sitting between them. The CDR3 spells CASSYYGQIDQETQYF. In DNA, the CDR3 is TGTGCCAGCAGTTACTACGGACAGATCGACCAAGAGACCCAGTACTTC.

As concerns this clonotype: Since no conserved phenylalanine or tryptophan closes the CDR3, a read error is the likely cause. It is unclear where the CDR3 begins or ends on the DNA, so no DNA is shown, and the CDR3 is as TCRdb lists it. J is TRBJ2-3 and V is TRBV5-1; the D segment call TRBD1 is taken from the table without a DNA check. The CDR3 numbers 17 amino acids, ends counted. The V gene's germline CDR1 is SGHRS and CDR2 YFSETQ. CDR3 in amino acids: CASSTSDRGFDEQYFGP.

In its sample, this clonotype was seen many times. This sequence joins TRBV6-2 or TRBV6-3 and TRBJ2-1; D remains unclear. V shed 6 bases and J shed 5 bases, with 5 bases lying between them. CDR3 length equals 11 residues. Germline V gene lookup returns CDR1 MNHEY and CDR2 SVGEGT. CDR3 amino acids: CASSYHNEQFF. CDR3 DNA: TGTGCCAGCAGCTATCACAATGAGCAGTTCTTC.

This clonotype was seen at least ten times. The chain couples TRBV7-9 to TRBJ2-4; 7 nucleotides agree with TRBD1. The junction had 4 bases not matched to a gene; V was cut back by 5 bases and J by 6 bases. The CDR3 has 13 amino acids. Germline CDR1 reads SEHNR; CDR2 reads FQNEAQ (reference sequence). CDR3 region: CASSGRQGNIQYF. The CDR3 region has the DNA TGTGCCAGCAGCGGCCGACAGGGAAACATTCAGTACTTC.

This clonotype was picked up many times. The chain employs TRBV30 and TRBJ2-7; 10 bases are shared with TRBD1. This CDR3 has 12 amino acids. Trimming removed 5 bases from V and 4 bases from J; junction bases left unmatched: 2. CDR1 GTSNPN and CDR2 SVGIG come from the germline V gene (reference sequence). The CDR3 DNA follows: TGTGCCTGGGACAGGGGGCAGTACGAGCAGTACTTC. Translated: CAWDRGQYEQYF.

In this sample, this clonotype turned up many times. The chain carries TRBV12-3 or TRBV12-4 and TRBJ1-4; D may be TRBD1 (5 bases). This CDR3 has 15 amino acids. The V end was cut by 7 bases, the J end by 8 bases, with 20 bases between. The CDR3 spells CASTILRGAGEKLFF. CDR3 bases: TGTGCCAGCACCATACTACGCGGGGCGGGCGAAAAACTGTTTTTT.

As regards this clonotype: Just one base apart from a much larger clone, this may be a read error. CDR3 sequence reads: CASGDRAGGTQYF. The CDR3 nucleotides read TGTGCCAGCGGGGACAGGGCAGGGGGGACCCAGTACTTC. The chain couples TRBV6-5 to TRBJ2-5, with TRBD1 matching over 9 bases. The ends lost 8 bases at V and 7 bases at J; junction bases unmatched: 8. Germline V gives CDR1 MNHEY, CDR2 SVGAGI. The CDR3 length is 13 residues.

This clonotype was counted ten times or more. This sequence joins TRBV4-1 and TRBJ2-1, with 11 bases lining up with TRBD2. The CDR3 spans 17 residues. The V and J ends lost 2 bases and 4 bases, in that order; junction bases with no gene match: 7. From germline, CDR1 is MGHRA and CDR2 YSYEKL. The CDR3 sequence: CASSQSPVAGGYNEQFF. Written as DNA, the CDR3 is TGCGCCAGCAGCCAATCTCCGGTAGCGGGGGGGTACAATGAGCAGTTCTTC.

The table lists this clonotype with many counts. The rearrangement links TRBV28 to TRBJ1-5; a possible D gene is TRBD1 (6 bases). The CDR3 totals 16 residues. The V gene lost 7 bases and the J gene lost 4 bases, with 20 bases spanning the gap. Germline V gene lookup returns CDR1 MDHEN and CDR2 SYDVKM. The CDR3 loop reads CASTPNPPGTNQPQHF. The CDR3, as DNA: TGTGCCAGCACCCCTAACCCTCCCGGGACAAATCAGCCCCAGCATTTT. Based on the CDR3 plus reference TRBV28 and TRBJ1-5, the full variable domain is DVKVTQSSRYLVKRTGEKVFLECVQDMDHENMFWYRQDPGLGLRLIYFSYDVKMKEKGDIPEGYSVSREKKERFSLILESASTNQTSMYLCASTPNPPGTNQPQHFGDGTRLSIL.